This TCR beta chain was sequenced for a study of PD-L1 blockade in urothelial cancer. This CDR3 spans 15 amino acids. Germline lookup yields CDR1 SEHNR and CDR2 FQNEAQ (reference sequence). V was trimmed by 2 bases and J by 8 bases, leaving 15 bases between them. Here immunoSEQ multiplex PCR was the method, and the copy in TCRdb shows in-frame clones only, minus some. Here the sample spans just over 50,000 clones, approximately 84% being singletons. The sequence came from a man aged 55 to 70 with urothelial cancer. Here the sequenced sample was PBMCs, taken around atezolizumab (anti-PD-L1) treatment. V and J are TRBV7-9 and TRBJ1-4; unclear D gene. CDR3: CASSLLGPGKEKLFF. CDR3 nucleotide sequence: TGTGCCAGCAGCTTATTAGGACCCGGGAAGGAAAAACTGTTTTTT.